The sample holds a few counts of the clone carrying this T cell receptor (beta chain). The antigen remains undetermined. This record comes from a study of blood T cells in healthy people across ages. Total RNA, at least 6 micrograms per sample, came from PBMCs. V shed 2 bases and J shed 2 bases, with 14 bases lying between them. This CDR3 has 16 residues. Primers used in a second PCR of about 6 to 11 cycles were a sample-barcoded 5' primer and a J-beta primer mix. Each cDNA molecule was tagged by a template-switch adaptor that had 12 random nucleotides. TCRdb fed the 5' RACE reads into MiXCR, producing one record per CDR3 protein. The data show approximately 1,000,000 distinct CDR3 sequences, more than 35% seen once. General study results and limits: Naive CD4+ cells and diversity were both higher in long-lived donors than in aged donors. Measured against age, TCR beta diversity per million T cells decreased in a roughly linear manner.

The sequenced sample was blood. V is TRBV6-7 and J is TRBJ2-3; no clear D gene. TRBV6-7 is known as an ORF, though its function is uncertain. This receptor was identified in a woman aged 60 to 75 in good health. CDR3 sequence: CASSYLRLWDTDTQYF. In DNA form, the CDR3 reads TGTGCCAGCAGTTACCTGCGGTTATGGGACACAGATACGCAGTATTTT.